This T cell receptor beta chain was recovered during a study of beta chain features in type 1 diabetes. Study at large: Cell yields, age and gender were similar between patients and healthy donors.

As to this clone: Its antigen is still unknown.

Germline assignment: CDR1 SGHRS and CDR2 YFSETQ. The CDR3 sequence is 16 residues long. Trimming took 2 bases from V and 0 from J, leaving 12 bases between them. General study findings and limits: It was among patients, rather than healthy donors, that naive, central memory and Treg TCRB repertoires appeared more similar. For TCRB rearrangement, an influence of HLA type remained unresolved here.

Each population that was sorted was more than 95% pure. Reverse transcribing all isolated RNA meant expressed TCRB transcripts were sequenced. Data came from immunoSEQ multiplex PCR; TCRdb stores just in-frame clones and leaves some out. This table holds 150,000 or so clones, less than 9.5% found once. The V gene is TRBV5-1, the J gene TRBJ1-3, with D tentatively TRBD1 (5 bases). The receptor's source is a woman between 18 and 30 years old in good health. Sequenced input: central memory CD4+ T cells from blood. CDR3 amino acids: CASSFSGAYSGNTIYF. The CDR3 nucleotides read TGCGCCAGCAGCTTCAGCGGGGCGTACTCTGGAAACACCATATATTTT. The variable domain in full, with the rest retrieved from reference TRBV5-1 and TRBJ1-3, is KAGVTQTPRYLIKTRGQQVTLSCSPISGHRSVSWYQQTPGQGLQFLFEYFSETQRNKGNFPGRFSGRQFSNSRSEMNVSTLELGDSALYLCASSFSGAYSGNTIYFGEGSWLTVV.